A selection of T cell receptor beta chains follows, all from one sample in a study of cytomegalovirus exposure and HLA in healthy donors. The repertoire was sequenced with immunoSEQ multiplex PCR; TCRdb's copy has only in-frame clones and lacks some. The sample holds over 100,000 clones, approximately 87% seen once. Sequences were obtained from PBMCs. The receptors here all came from a middle-aged man in good health and CMV-seronegative. Both conserved end residues are part of each CDR3. Fields, in order: J gene, clone size, V gene, D gene, CDR3 DNA, CDR3 protein. A D gene is named only where the DNA matches it firmly. The size field is filled for only some rows; it gives once, few, many or a size class.

j_gene: TRBJ2-3
abundance: NA
v_gene: TRBV7-2
d_gene: TRBD2
CDR3nt: TGTGCCAGCAGCTTACGTCCGACTAGCGGGAGGACAGATACGCAGTATTTT
CDR3aa: CASSLRPTSGRTDTQYF

j_gene: TRBJ2-7
abundance: NA
v_gene: TRBV18
d_gene: NA
CDR3nt: TGTGCCAGCTCACAAAAGGGACTTCTTTACGAGCAGTACTTC
CDR3aa: CASSQKGLLYEQYF

j_gene: TRBJ1-4
abundance: NA
v_gene: TRBV5-6
d_gene: NA
CDR3nt: TGTGCCAGCAGCCGCGTCGGTGAAAAACTGTTTTTT
CDR3aa: CASSRVGEKLFF

j_gene: TRBJ2-1
abundance: NA
v_gene: TRBV4-3
d_gene: TRBD2
CDR3nt: TGCGCCAGCAGCCCTAGCGGGAGTTTGGTTGAGCAGTTCTTC
CDR3aa: CASSPSGSLVEQFF

j_gene: TRBJ1-4
abundance: NA
v_gene: TRBV7-9
d_gene: NA
CDR3nt: TGTGCCAGCAGCTCGGACCCCAGGGGCGAAAAACTGTTTTTT
CDR3aa: CASSSDPRGEKLFF

j_gene: TRBJ2-3
abundance: NA
v_gene: TRBV7-3
d_gene: NA
CDR3nt: TGTGCCAGCAGCTTATTAGGGGGCACAGATACGCAGTATTTT
CDR3aa: CASSLLGGTDTQYF

j_gene: TRBJ1-3
abundance: NA
v_gene: TRBV9
d_gene: NA
CDR3nt: TGTGCCAGCAGCGTATCAGGGTCTGGAAACACCATATATTTT
CDR3aa: CASSVSGSGNTIYF

j_gene: TRBJ2-3
abundance: NA
v_gene: TRBV5-4
d_gene: TRBD2
CDR3nt: TGTGCCAGCAGCTTGGGGACTAGCGGGAGTCGGGGCACAGATACGCAGTATTTT
CDR3aa: CASSLGTSGSRGTDTQYF

j_gene: TRBJ2-2
abundance: NA
v_gene: TRBV5-4
d_gene: TRBD1
CDR3nt: TGTGCCAGCAGCCCTCGGACAGGGACCGGCACCGGGGAGCTGTTTTTT
CDR3aa: CASSPRTGTGTGELFF

j_gene: TRBJ1-2
abundance: NA
v_gene: TRBV5-1
d_gene: NA
CDR3nt: TGCGCCAGCAGCCTAACCGGGAGGGGTCGCTACACCTTC
CDR3aa: CASSLTGRGRYTF

j_gene: TRBJ2-1
abundance: NA
v_gene: TRBV5-4
d_gene: NA
CDR3nt: TGTGCCAGCAGCGCACCATTAGCTGGCAATGAGCAGTTCTTC
CDR3aa: CASSAPLAGNEQFF

j_gene: TRBJ2-1
abundance: NA
v_gene: TRBV9
d_gene: TRBD2
CDR3nt: TGTGCCAGCATCCCCATAGCGGGAGTGGTAAATGAGCAGTTCTTC
CDR3aa: CASIPIAGVVNEQFF

j_gene: TRBJ2-3
abundance: NA
v_gene: TRBV27
d_gene: TRBD2
CDR3nt: TGTGCCAGCAGAGGGACTAGCGAGGCAATCACAGATACGCAGTATTTT
CDR3aa: CASRGTSEAITDTQYF

j_gene: TRBJ1-2
abundance: NA
v_gene: TRBV27
d_gene: NA
CDR3nt: TGTGCCAGCAGTTTGAGCGCAGGGCAGGGCTATGGCTACACCTTC
CDR3aa: CASSLSAGQGYGYTF

j_gene: TRBJ2-7
abundance: NA
v_gene: TRBV2
d_gene: NA
CDR3nt: TGTGCCAGCAGTGAAAGTCACAGGTCACAGCAGTACTTC
CDR3aa: CASSESHRSQQYF

j_gene: TRBJ2-5
abundance: NA
v_gene: TRBV5-1
d_gene: TRBD1
CDR3nt: TGCGCCAGCAGCTGGACAGGGGGCAGGGAGACCCAGTACTTC
CDR3aa: CASSWTGGRETQYF

j_gene: TRBJ2-5
abundance: NA
v_gene: TRBV29-1
d_gene: NA
CDR3nt: TGCAGCGTTGAGCCGGACAGTTGGGAGACCCAGTACTTC
CDR3aa: CSVEPDSWETQYF

j_gene: TRBJ2-7
abundance: NA
v_gene: TRBV29-1
d_gene: NA
CDR3nt: TGCAGCGTTGAGGAACAGGGATCCTACGAGCAGTACTTC
CDR3aa: CSVEEQGSYEQYF

j_gene: TRBJ2-1
abundance: NA
v_gene: TRBV5-1
d_gene: NA
CDR3nt: TGCGCCAGCAGCTTGAGCCCGCTACAGGGTTACAGTGAGCAGTTCTTC
CDR3aa: CASSLSPLQGYSEQFF

j_gene: TRBJ2-7
abundance: NA
v_gene: TRBV19
d_gene: NA
CDR3nt: TGTGCCAGTAGTATCGGGCGGGGCAGCTCCTACGAGCAGTACTTC
CDR3aa: CASSIGRGSSYEQYF

j_gene: TRBJ2-7
abundance: NA
v_gene: TRBV10-3
d_gene: TRBD2
CDR3nt: TGTGCCATCAGTGAGACGGGACTAGCCGACGAGCAGTACTTC
CDR3aa: CAISETGLADEQYF

j_gene: TRBJ2-2
abundance: NA
v_gene: TRBV9
d_gene: TRBD1
CDR3nt: TGTGCCAGCAGCACCCGGCCACAGGGGTTCGGGGAGCTGTTTTTT
CDR3aa: CASSTRPQGFGELFF

j_gene: TRBJ1-2
abundance: NA
v_gene: TRBV7-9
d_gene: NA
CDR3nt: TGTGCCAGCAGCTCTCCGGGTCTTTTTCCGGACTACACCTTC
CDR3aa: CASSSPGLFPDYTF

j_gene: TRBJ1-2
abundance: NA
v_gene: TRBV5-1
d_gene: NA
CDR3nt: TGCGCCAGCAGCTTGTGGCCAACCTCTAACTATGGCTACACCTTC
CDR3aa: CASSLWPTSNYGYTF

j_gene: TRBJ2-2
abundance: NA
v_gene: TRBV5-1
d_gene: TRBD2
CDR3nt: TGCGCCAGCAGCTTGCGAACTAGCGGGATGAAGAACACCGGGGAGCTGTTTTTT
CDR3aa: CASSLRTSGMKNTGELFF

j_gene: TRBJ2-3
abundance: NA
v_gene: TRBV7-9
d_gene: TRBD2
CDR3nt: TGTGCCAGCAGGCCTACCGGGACTAGCAGGGGAGATACGCAGTATTTT
CDR3aa: CASRPTGTSRGDTQYF

j_gene: TRBJ1-4
abundance: NA
v_gene: TRBV7-9
d_gene: TRBD1
CDR3nt: TGTGCCAGCAGCTTAGACCGGACAGGACGTGAAAAACTGTTTTTT
CDR3aa: CASSLDRTGREKLFF

j_gene: TRBJ1-1
abundance: NA
v_gene: TRBV30
d_gene: NA
CDR3nt: TGTGCCTGGAGTGTAAGCTCGCGGGGGCTAACTGAAGCTTTCTTT
CDR3aa: CAWSVSSRGLTEAFF

j_gene: TRBJ2-5
abundance: NA
v_gene: TRBV28
d_gene: NA
CDR3nt: TGTGCCAGCAAATTCTTAGCTGAGCAGTACTTC
CDR3aa: CASKFLAEQYF

j_gene: TRBJ2-7
abundance: NA
v_gene: TRBV7-2
d_gene: NA
CDR3nt: TGTGCCAGCAGCTTAGATAGGGGGAGCTACTACGAGCAGTACTTC
CDR3aa: CASSLDRGSYYEQYF

j_gene: TRBJ1-1
abundance: NA
v_gene: TRBV4-1
d_gene: NA
CDR3nt: TGCGCCAGCAGCCAAGGGGCAGAGCTTATGAACACTGAAGCTTTCTTT
CDR3aa: CASSQGAELMNTEAFF

j_gene: TRBJ2-5
abundance: NA
v_gene: TRBV7-9
d_gene: NA
CDR3nt: TGTGCCAGCAGCCCCCTTGGGATCCGGGGAGAGACCCAGTACTTC
CDR3aa: CASSPLGIRGETQYF

j_gene: TRBJ1-1
abundance: NA
v_gene: TRBV5-1
d_gene: TRBD1
CDR3nt: TGCGCCAGCAGCTTGGAGGGGGCGGAGAACACTGAAGCTTTCTTT
CDR3aa: CASSLEGAENTEAFF

j_gene: TRBJ2-7
abundance: NA
v_gene: TRBV4-2
d_gene: NA
CDR3nt: TGTGCCAGCAGCCAAGATCTGAGCTCCTACGAGCAGTACTTC
CDR3aa: CASSQDLSSYEQYF

j_gene: TRBJ1-1
abundance: few
v_gene: TRBV9
d_gene: TRBD1
CDR3nt: TGTGCCAGCAGCGTAGGGACAGGGAGAAGGAACACTGAAGCTTTCTTT
CDR3aa: CASSVGTGRRNTEAFF

j_gene: TRBJ2-3
abundance: NA
v_gene: TRBV11-2
d_gene: NA
CDR3nt: TGTGCCAGCAGCCCCGCCCCAGGGGATACGCAGTATTTT
CDR3aa: CASSPAPGDTQYF

j_gene: TRBJ1-2
abundance: NA
v_gene: TRBV4-1
d_gene: TRBD1
CDR3nt: TGCGCCAGCAGCCAGCATTTACAGGGGGCTTTTGGCTACACCTTC
CDR3aa: CASSQHLQGAFGYTF

j_gene: TRBJ2-7
abundance: NA
v_gene: TRBV18
d_gene: TRBD1
CDR3nt: TGTGCCAGCTCACCCGCCGGGACAGGGGGCATCGAGCAGTACTTC
CDR3aa: CASSPAGTGGIEQYF

j_gene: TRBJ2-3
abundance: NA
v_gene: TRBV12-5
d_gene: TRBD1
CDR3nt: TGTGCTAGTGGTTTGCAGCGGACAGGGGCTAACACAGATACGCAGTATTTT
CDR3aa: CASGLQRTGANTDTQYF

j_gene: TRBJ2-2
abundance: NA
v_gene: TRBV5-6
d_gene: TRBD1
CDR3nt: TGTGCCAGCAGCTTGCAACAGGGGGCTTGGACCGGGGAGCTGTTTTTT
CDR3aa: CASSLQQGAWTGELFF

j_gene: TRBJ2-3
abundance: NA
v_gene: TRBV7-9
d_gene: TRBD2
CDR3nt: TGTGCCAGCAGCCTAGGGACTAGCGGGGGCCCACCGCATTTT
CDR3aa: CASSLGTSGGPPHF

j_gene: TRBJ2-5
abundance: NA
v_gene: TRBV7-3
d_gene: TRBD2
CDR3nt: TGTGCCAGCAGCCCCCGGGGCAGCGGGATAGGCGTAGAGACCCAGTACTTC
CDR3aa: CASSPRGSGIGVETQYF

j_gene: TRBJ1-4
abundance: NA
v_gene: TRBV6-5
d_gene: TRBD1
CDR3nt: TGTGCCACCCCAAGGGGGGACAGGGGTGAAAAACCGTTTTTT
CDR3aa: CATPRGDRGEKPFF

j_gene: TRBJ2-5
abundance: NA
v_gene: TRBV5-8
d_gene: NA
CDR3nt: TGTGCCAGCAGCTTGGGCAGGGGAGAAGAGACCCAGTACTTC
CDR3aa: CASSLGRGEETQYF

j_gene: TRBJ2-3
abundance: once
v_gene: TRBV7-2
d_gene: NA
CDR3nt: TGTGCCAGCAGCCTCACTAGCCTGACTGTAGATACGCAGTATTTT
CDR3aa: CASSLTSLTVDTQYF

j_gene: TRBJ2-4
abundance: NA
v_gene: TRBV19
d_gene: NA
CDR3nt: TGTGCCAGTATAAGTCCAGGGGCCAAAAACATTCAGTACTTC
CDR3aa: CASISPGAKNIQYF

j_gene: TRBJ2-5
abundance: NA
v_gene: TRBV19
d_gene: NA
CDR3nt: TGTGCCAGTAGTATAGATCGTCTAGCCGAGACCCAGTACTTC
CDR3aa: CASSIDRLAETQYF